This paragraph covers one T cell receptor (beta chain) sequence. The sample comes from a study of technical replicates of blood from a handful of donors. The V end lost 1 base, the J end lost 0 bases, and 4 bases lay between the germline ends. CDR3 size: 14 residues. CDR1 is SGHTA, CDR2 FQGNSA, per germline. Assay used: immunoSEQ multiplex PCR; TCRdb lists only in-frame clones, some missing. The sample lists around 70,000 clones, about 94% seen once, with over 0.35% in the top ten. Sample: T cells isolated from PBMCs. This sequence was found in a human donor in good health. The rearrangement uses TRBV7-2 and TRBJ2-1, with unresolved D. CDR3 in DNA: TGTGCCAGCAGCTTAGGTCTCTCCTACAATGAGCAGTTCTTC. Amino acid sequence: CASSLGLSYNEQFF.